This T cell receptor (beta chain) was found in a study of T cell responses to AZD1222 COVID-19 vaccine. Study-wide context: Recipients boosted at about 4 weeks or about 12 weeks are pooled. Whole-study findings and limits: Receipt of two AZD1222 doses was followed by a rise in Spike-specific TCR breadth and depth. Repertoires were obtained solely post-peak T cell response.

The protocol was immunoSEQ multiplex PCR, while the TCRdb copy is restricted to in-frame clones and leaves out a portion. The repertoire includes about 76,000 clones, under 95% of them detected once, and 3.5% to 5% sits in the top ten. Turning to this clone: Its antigen is unknown.

CDR1 and CDR2 from the germline V gene are SGDLS and YYNGEE. The V and J ends lost 3 bases and 1 base respectively, with 10 bases between them. The CDR3 runs to 15 residues. Specimen: peripheral blood, collected on day 0 of AZD1222 vaccination. The V gene is TRBV9, the J gene TRBJ2-2; D is ambiguous. The TCR sequence derives from an adult in good health. CDR3 bases: TGTGCCAGCAGCGCTGGTGTGGTGAACACCGGGGAGCTGTTTTTT. Protein product: CASSAGVVNTGELFF.